The 9 T cell receptor beta chains given below trace back to one sample, sequenced in a study of cytomegalovirus exposure and HLA in healthy donors (TCRdb year 2017). The method was the immunoSEQ multiplex PCR assay. For the multiplex PCR, a mixture combining 60 forward primers for TCR Vbeta segments and 13 reverse primers for TCR Jbeta segments was used. In its TCRdb copy, this immuneACCESS table keeps in-frame sequences only and misses some clones. Where compared with another copy, unresolved V genes explain less than half of these, and the others have no known cause. The sample data list 120,000 or so clones, and about 80% of these were observed just once. Together, the top ten hold about 8.9% of the sample. Sequenced sample: PBMCs. The receptor source for this set is a young man in good health and CMV-seropositive.

The V call is TRBV11-2, the J call TRBJ2-5; weak D call: TRBD1 (5 bases). Judging by the DNA end, TRBJ2-7 fits better; the J call may be wrong. CDR1 and CDR2 from the germline V gene are SGHAT and FQNNGV. The CDR3 extends over 13 amino acids. The CDR3 is CASSWTSSYEQYF. The DNA for the CDR3 is TGTGCCAGCAGTTGGACATCCTCCTACGAGCAGTACTTC.

This clone showed up just once. V usage is TRBV6-1 and J usage is TRBJ1-2, with 7 bases aligning to TRBD1. Germline values: CDR1 MNHNS, CDR2 SASEGT. The V and J ends lost 5 bases and 2 bases, in that order; junction bases with no gene match: 2. This CDR3 region has 13 residues. The CDR3 nucleotides are TGTGCCAGCAGTCTGGACAGGAACTATGGCTACACCTTC. This codes for CASSLDRNYGYTF.

The J gene is TRBJ2-2, the V gene TRBV5-4, with D possibly being TRBD2 (6 bases). This CDR3 contains 12 residues. V was trimmed by 4 bases and J by 6 bases, leaving 7 bases between them. Per the germline V gene, CDR1 is SGHNT and CDR2 is YYREEE (reference sequence). This CDR3 reads CASSRGSGELFF. The CDR3 DNA follows: TGTGCCAGCAGCCGGGGGTCCGGGGAGCTGTTTTTT. Using reference TRBV5-4 and TRBJ2-2 for the parts outside the CDR3, the full variable domain is ETGVTQSPTHLIKTRGQQVTLRCSSQSGHNTVSWYQQALGQGPQFIFQYYREEENGRGNFPPRFSGLQFPNYSSELNVNALELDDSALYLCASSRGSGELFFGEGSRLTVL.

V is TRBV7-3 and J is TRBJ2-3; the D gene is possibly TRBD2 (7 bases). The CDR3 spans 18 residues. Germline CDR1 is SGHTA and CDR2 is FQGTGA. The ends were cut back, 5 bases at V and 6 bases at J, with 27 bases in the middle. DNA of the CDR3: TGTGCCAGCAGCCCAAAGGGGGGGGCGACGGTGAAGTGGGATACGCAGTATTTT. Amino acid sequence: CASSPKGGATVKWDTQYF.

This clone was seen more than once but under ten times. The V and J genes are TRBV6-1 and TRBJ2-5, with a possible D match to TRBD2 (5 bases). The CDR3 contains 13 residues. Germline CDR1 and CDR2: MNHNS and SASEGT. V lost 9 bases, J lost 5 bases, and 16 bases lay in between. The CDR3 DNA follows: TGTGCCAGTAACCATGAGACGGGGGAGACCCAGTACTTC. This codes for CASNHETGETQYF.

The V gene is TRBV9, the J gene TRBJ1-1, with 8 bases that match TRBD1. J lost 5 bases, V lost 1 base, and 7 bases had no gene match. The CDR3 loop spans 15 amino acids. Germline lookup yields CDR1 SGDLS and CDR2 YYNGEE. The CDR3 loop reads CASSVSGGMGTEAFF. The CDR3, as DNA: TGTGCCAGCAGCGTATCAGGGGGCATGGGGACTGAAGCTTTCTTT.

Of note for this clone: One end of the junction is discordant with germline, which a read error may explain. The chain has TRBV27 and TRBJ2-6; D is possibly TRBD2 (6 bases). The V gene's germline CDR1 is MNHEY and CDR2 SMNVEV (reference sequence). CDR3 length: 14 residues. CDR3 loop: CASMWDSGANGLTF. The DNA for the CDR3 is TGTGCCAGCATGTGGGACTCTGGGGCCAACGGCCTGACTTTC. The full variable domain, in which reference TRBV27 and TRBJ2-6 provide the parts outside the CDR3, is EAQVTQNPRYLITVTGKKLTVTCSQNMNHEYMSWYRQDPGLGLRQIYYSMNVEVTDKGDVPEGYKVSRKEKRNFPLILESPSPNQTSLYFCASMWDSGANGLTFGAGSRLTVL.

This chain links TRBV9 with TRBJ1-6, with D unclear. The CDR3 consists of 15 residues. Between the trimmed V and J ends, which lost 0 bases and 4 bases, there was a span of 8 bases. Germline CDR1 and CDR2: SGDLS and YYNGEE. The CDR3 DNA reads as TGTGCCAGCAGCGTAGCAGGCAGTTATAATTCACCCCTCCACTTT. Translating it yields CASSVAGSYNSPLHF.

This rearrangement joins TRBV13 to TRBJ2-1, with 8 bases fitting TRBD2. CDR1 PRHDT and CDR2 FYEKMQ come from the germline V gene (reference sequence). This CDR3 comprises 18 residues. Germline trimming cut 4 bases from V and 3 bases from J; bases unmatched to any gene: 14. In DNA form, the CDR3 reads TGTGCCAGCAGCTCCCTAAGTAGCGGGGCGCGCGACTACAATGAGCAGTTCTTC. Amino acids: CASSSLSSGARDYNEQFF.